This TCR beta chain is from a study of T cell changes during pregnancy in multiple sclerosis. Produced via immunoSEQ multiplex PCR; TCRdb's table is partial and in-frame only. The sample has 30,000 to 45,000 clones, over 75% seen once. CDR1 is SGHNT and CDR2 is YYREEE in the germline V gene (reference sequence). The CDR3 runs 15 residues. The junction had 6 bases not matched to a gene; V was cut back by 4 bases and J by 2 bases. The TCR originated in a female donor with multiple sclerosis, enrolled in a pregnancy study. The chain couples TRBV5-4 to TRBJ2-7; 10 bases map to TRBD1. The sample consisted of CD4+ T cells from peripheral blood mononuclear cells, taken before pregnancy. The CDR3 sequence: CASSPPGQGTYEQYF. The DNA for the CDR3 is TGTGCCAGCAGCCCGCCGGGACAGGGGACCTACGAGCAGTACTTC.